This TCR beta chain was sequenced in a study of CD4 T cells in relation to SARS-CoV-2 and coronaviruses. Study-level background: Patient ages ranged from roughly 20 to 75, median 38. Study-wide results and caveats: Samples before the pandemic and after infection were not matched within any donor.

As for this clone: Its target is not known.

Between the trimmed V and J ends, which lost 2 bases and 6 bases, there was a span of 15 bases. This CDR3 spans 14 amino acids. Survey-level TCR-beta sequencing used DNA from CEF-cultured naive and memory CD4+ T cells. The protocol was immunoSEQ multiplex PCR, while the TCRdb copy is restricted to in-frame clones and leaves out a portion. The sample includes tens of thousands of clones, over 70% seen only once; the top ten take about a fifth. Material: memory CD4+ T cells from PBMCs, cultured in vitro. This chain uses TRBV5-3 with TRBJ2-7, with TRBD2 as a possible D gene (5 bases). TRBV5-3 is identified as an open reading frame with a role that is uncertain. The TCR was taken from an adult with COVID-19. The CDR3 here is CARSFGVTPPEQYF. CDR3 DNA sequence: TGTGCCAGAAGCTTCGGGGTCACCCCCCCCGAGCAGTACTTC.